The clone carrying this T cell receptor beta chain was seen a few times. Its antigen is undetermined. Expressed TCRB transcripts were sequenced after all isolated RNA was converted to cDNA. Naive, central memory and regulatory T cell samples yielded around 3.6 million reads on average. TCRdb's table, derived via immunoSEQ multiplex PCR, lists solely in-frame clones and lacks some. In the table there are roughly 340,000 clones, around 12% of which are singletons. The entry originates in a study of beta chain features in type 1 diabetes. Points from the study as a whole: Type 1 diabetes patients had VDJ junctions that carried fewer insertions and more deletions. When Type 1 diabetes patients were examined, their TCRB CDR3s proved moderately but significantly shorter in all four CD4+ subsets.

Every participating donor gave one draw, a heparinised blood sample averaging around 0.11 L. The CDR3 extends over 12 amino acids. Germline V gene data show CDR1 as SGHRS and CDR2 as YFSETQ. V lost 3 bases and J 7 bases, leaving 9 bases between the germline ends. The rearrangement uses TRBV5-1 and TRBJ2-3, with D tentatively TRBD2 (6 bases). The clonotype originates from a woman aged 18-29 years with type 1 diabetes. Sequences were obtained from naive CD4+ T cells from blood. The CDR3 loop reads CASSSRDYTQYF. In nucleotides, the CDR3 is TGCGCCAGCAGCTCCCGGGACTATACGCAGTATTTT.